The rows below give T cell receptor beta chains drawn from one sample of a study of blood T cells in healthy people across ages. TCRdb analysed the 5' RACE reads with MiXCR anew, one entry per CDR3 protein. The table records around 790,000 distinct CDR3 sequences, 44% of them present only once. Sample: blood. The receptors stem from a man between 60 and 70 years old in good health. CDR3s include the opening cysteine and the closing phenylalanine or tryptophan. Fields, in order: D gene, J gene, V gene, clone size, CDR3 length, CDR3 DNA, CDR3 protein. A D gene is named only where the DNA matches it firmly. Clone size, where shown, is once, few, many, or a class for clones that have expanded.

D gene: TRBD1
J gene: TRBJ2-7
V gene: TRBV29-1
clone size: few
CDR3 length: 13
CDR3 DNA: TGCAGCGTTCTCGACAGGGGGCACTACGAGCAGTACTTC
CDR3 protein: CSVLDRGHYEQYF

D gene: TRBD1
J gene: TRBJ2-7
V gene: TRBV6-2/TRBV6-3
clone size: few
CDR3 length: 13
CDR3 DNA: TGTGCCAGCAGCTCTGGACAGGACCTAAAGCAGTACTTC
CDR3 protein: CASSSGQDLKQYF

D gene: -
J gene: TRBJ2-7
V gene: TRBV7-2
clone size: -
CDR3 length: 13
CDR3 DNA: TGTGCCAGCAGCTTAACCACTTCCGACGAGCAGTACTTC
CDR3 protein: CASSLTTSDEQYF

D gene: TRBD2
J gene: TRBJ2-7
V gene: TRBV7-2
clone size: once
CDR3 length: 15
CDR3 DNA: TGTGCCAGCAGCACTAGCGGGGGGCGCTCGAAAGAGCAGTACTTC
CDR3 protein: CASSTSGGRSKEQYF

D gene: -
J gene: TRBJ2-4
V gene: TRBV12-5
clone size: few
CDR3 length: 15
CDR3 DNA: TGTGCTAGTGGTTTGGTAGGAGGGGTCAAAAACATTCAGTACTTC
CDR3 protein: CASGLVGGVKNIQYF

D gene: TRBD2
J gene: TRBJ2-5
V gene: TRBV3-1
clone size: -
CDR3 length: 16
CDR3 DNA: TGTGCCAGCAGACACCCCCACGGGACTATTTGGGAGACCCAGTACTTC
CDR3 protein: CASRHPHGTIWETQYF

D gene: TRBD2
J gene: TRBJ2-5
V gene: TRBV5-1
clone size: -
CDR3 length: 16
CDR3 DNA: TGCGCCAGCAGCTCGTTAGCGGGGGGATCTCAAGAGACCCAGTACTTC
CDR3 protein: CASSSLAGGSQETQYF

D gene: -
J gene: TRBJ2-7
V gene: TRBV12-3/TRBV12-4
clone size: few
CDR3 length: 16
CDR3 DNA: TGTGCCAGCAGTTTAGCCCATAGCTCCCGGGATCACGAGCAGTACTTC
CDR3 protein: CASSLAHSSRDHEQYF

D gene: -
J gene: TRBJ1-6
V gene: TRBV20-1
clone size: many
CDR3 length: 14
CDR3 DNA: TGCAGTGCTAAGGAAAACAAGGGCAATTCACCCCTCCACTTT
CDR3 protein: CSAKENKGNSPLHF

D gene: TRBD1
J gene: TRBJ1-2
V gene: TRBV10-3
clone size: -
CDR3 length: 13
CDR3 DNA: TGTGCCATCAGTGAGTCGGGACAGTTTGGCTACACCTTC
CDR3 protein: CAISESGQFGYTF

D gene: -
J gene: TRBJ2-7
V gene: TRBV6-2/TRBV6-3
clone size: many
CDR3 length: 12
CDR3 DNA: TGCGCCAGCAGGACGGGACCCTACGAGCAGTACTTC
CDR3 protein: CASRTGPYEQYF

D gene: -
J gene: TRBJ2-1
V gene: TRBV20-1
clone size: -
CDR3 length: 15
CDR3 DNA: TGCAGTGCTAGAGATCCGGCGAAAACCTACAATGAGCAGTTCTTC
CDR3 protein: CSARDPAKTYNEQFF

D gene: -
J gene: TRBJ1-4
V gene: TRBV21-1
clone size: -
CDR3 length: 16
CDR3 DNA: TGTGCCAGCAGTAAGGCGTGTCTCCAGGGAAATGAAAAACTGTTTTTT
CDR3 protein: CASSKACLQGNEKLFF

D gene: -
J gene: TRBJ2-3
V gene: TRBV2
clone size: -
CDR3 length: 16
CDR3 DNA: TGTGCCAGCAGTCTCTGGGAGAAAACTAGCACAGATACGCAGTATTTT
CDR3 protein: CASSLWEKTSTDTQYF

D gene: -
J gene: TRBJ1-6
V gene: TRBV7-2
clone size: few
CDR3 length: 16
CDR3 DNA: TGTGCCAGCAGCTTACACCTCGGCAGGGGTAATTCACCCCTCCACTTT
CDR3 protein: CASSLHLGRGNSPLHF

D gene: -
J gene: TRBJ2-7
V gene: TRBV12-3/TRBV12-4
clone size: -
CDR3 length: 18
CDR3 DNA: TGTGCCAGCAGAGGGGACACTAGATTATGTGTCTGGCGGTACGAGCAGTACTTC
CDR3 protein: CASRGDTRLCVWRYEQYF

D gene: -
J gene: TRBJ2-7
V gene: TRBV12-3/TRBV12-4
clone size: -
CDR3 length: 15
CDR3 DNA: TGTGCCAGCAGTTGGGGACCTGTGAGCTCCTACGAGCAGTGCTTC
CDR3 protein: CASSWGPVSSYEQCF

D gene: TRBD1
J gene: TRBJ2-3
V gene: TRBV20-1
clone size: few
CDR3 length: 14
CDR3 DNA: TGCAGTGCTAGTTACCCGACAGGGCGGGATACGCAGTATTTT
CDR3 protein: CSASYPTGRDTQYF

D gene: -
J gene: TRBJ2-1
V gene: TRBV2
clone size: few
CDR3 length: 14
CDR3 DNA: TGTGCCAGCAGTGAGGGACAAGGTTACAATGAGCAGTTCTTC
CDR3 protein: CASSEGQGYNEQFF

D gene: -
J gene: TRBJ1-6
V gene: TRBV12-3/TRBV12-4
clone size: once
CDR3 length: 16
CDR3 DNA: TGTGCCAGCAGTTTAGGGGGGGGCTCCTATAATTCACCCCTCCACTTT
CDR3 protein: CASSLGGGSYNSPLHF

D gene: -
J gene: TRBJ2-1
V gene: TRBV15
clone size: -
CDR3 length: 17
CDR3 DNA: TGTGCCACCAGCCCTACCCCGGACATCGGGAGAAAGAATGAGCAGTTCTTC
CDR3 protein: CATSPTPDIGRKNEQFF

D gene: -
J gene: TRBJ1-4
V gene: TRBV12-3/TRBV12-4
clone size: few
CDR3 length: 15
CDR3 DNA: TGTGCCAGCAGTCTTAGACCTGTCCCTTGGGAAAAACTGTTTTTT
CDR3 protein: CASSLRPVPWEKLFF

D gene: -
J gene: TRBJ2-1
V gene: TRBV12-3/TRBV12-4
clone size: -
CDR3 length: 13
CDR3 DNA: TGTGCCAGCAGTTTAGTCTCCAGAAAGGAGCAGTTCTTC
CDR3 protein: CASSLVSRKEQFF

D gene: -
J gene: TRBJ2-5
V gene: TRBV21-1
clone size: -
CDR3 length: 15
CDR3 DNA: TGTGCCAGCAGCACCAGAACCAGGGAACAGGAGACCCAGTACTTC
CDR3 protein: CASSTRTREQETQYF

D gene: -
J gene: TRBJ2-5
V gene: TRBV9
clone size: few
CDR3 length: 15
CDR3 DNA: TGTGCCAGCAGCGTAGGGGCAGCGCTACAAGAGACCCAGTACTTC
CDR3 protein: CASSVGAALQETQYF

D gene: TRBD1
J gene: TRBJ2-7
V gene: TRBV11-3
clone size: -
CDR3 length: 14
CDR3 DNA: TGTGCCACCTCGGACAGGGAAGACTCCTACGAGCAGTACTTC
CDR3 protein: CATSDREDSYEQYF

D gene: TRBD2
J gene: TRBJ2-7
V gene: TRBV6-6
clone size: few
CDR3 length: 15
CDR3 DNA: TGTGCCAGCAGTTCCGGACTAGCGGGGATCTACGAGCAGTACTTC
CDR3 protein: CASSSGLAGIYEQYF

D gene: -
J gene: TRBJ2-4
V gene: TRBV6-2/TRBV6-3
clone size: -
CDR3 length: 15
CDR3 DNA: TGTGCCAGCAGTGGATCTGTTTTAGTCAAAAACATTCAGTACTTC
CDR3 protein: CASSGSVLVKNIQYF

D gene: -
J gene: TRBJ2-7
V gene: TRBV7-2
clone size: -
CDR3 length: 22
CDR3 DNA: TGTGCCAGCAGCTTAGGGTTCGCGGGGAAGGGAAGTCAGCGAAATAAGGTCTACGAGCAGTACTTC
CDR3 protein: CASSLGFAGKGSQRNKVYEQYF

D gene: TRBD1
J gene: TRBJ2-7
V gene: TRBV11-2
clone size: once
CDR3 length: 13
CDR3 DNA: TGTGCCAGCAGCGGACAGGGGAAAGGCGAGCAGTACTTC
CDR3 protein: CASSGQGKGEQYF

D gene: TRBD1
J gene: TRBJ1-2
V gene: TRBV5-6
clone size: few
CDR3 length: 14
CDR3 DNA: TGTGCCAGCAGACCATGGACAGGGGGCTATGGCTACACCTTC
CDR3 protein: CASRPWTGGYGYTF

D gene: -
J gene: TRBJ1-2
V gene: TRBV20-1
clone size: -
CDR3 length: 11
CDR3 DNA: TGCAGTGCTAGTATCGACTATGGCTACACCTTC
CDR3 protein: CSASIDYGYTF

D gene: -
J gene: TRBJ1-4
V gene: TRBV11-2
clone size: few
CDR3 length: 12
CDR3 DNA: TGTGCCAGCACCCTAGGGGGAGAAAAACTGTTTTTT
CDR3 protein: CASTLGGEKLFF

D gene: -
J gene: TRBJ2-3
V gene: TRBV20-1
clone size: -
CDR3 length: 13
CDR3 DNA: TGCAGTCCCGGGCCCACCGGGGCAGATACGCAGTATTTT
CDR3 protein: CSPGPTGADTQYF

D gene: -
J gene: TRBJ1-2
V gene: TRBV2
clone size: -
CDR3 length: 13
CDR3 DNA: TGTGCCAGCAGTGAGGGTAGTGGCTATGGCTACACCTTC
CDR3 protein: CASSEGSGYGYTF

D gene: -
J gene: TRBJ1-6
V gene: TRBV7-2
clone size: -
CDR3 length: 15
CDR3 DNA: TGTGCCAGCAGCTTAACCGGAGGACTAAATTCACCCCTCCACTTT
CDR3 protein: CASSLTGGLNSPLHF

D gene: -
J gene: TRBJ2-1
V gene: TRBV6-1
clone size: few
CDR3 length: 11
CDR3 DNA: TGTGCCAGCAGTGAACCCATCACCCAGTTCTTC
CDR3 protein: CASSEPITQFF

D gene: TRBD2
J gene: TRBJ2-7
V gene: TRBV7-9
clone size: -
CDR3 length: 16
CDR3 DNA: TGTGCCAGCAGCTTACCGAGCGGGGGGCTTACCTACGAGCAGTACTTC
CDR3 protein: CASSLPSGGLTYEQYF

D gene: TRBD1
J gene: TRBJ1-6
V gene: TRBV5-6
clone size: -
CDR3 length: 15
CDR3 DNA: TGTGCCAGTAGCGGGACCGGGACAGAGAATTCACCCCTCCACTTT
CDR3 protein: CASSGTGTENSPLHF

D gene: -
J gene: TRBJ1-4
V gene: TRBV20-1
clone size: -
CDR3 length: 13
CDR3 DNA: TGCAGTGCTGTAAGGGGGGGGAATGAAAAACTGTTTTTT
CDR3 protein: CSAVRGGNEKLFF

D gene: TRBD2
J gene: TRBJ2-1
V gene: TRBV4-3
clone size: -
CDR3 length: 17
CDR3 DNA: TGCGCCAGCAGCCACGGACCCTTAGCGGGGTTATACAATGAGCAGTTCTTC
CDR3 protein: CASSHGPLAGLYNEQFF

D gene: TRBD1
J gene: TRBJ1-1
V gene: TRBV20-1
clone size: -
CDR3 length: 15
CDR3 DNA: TGCAGTGCTAGAGCTGAGAGGGGGCGCGGCACTGAAGCTTTCTTT
CDR3 protein: CSARAERGRGTEAFF

D gene: -
J gene: TRBJ1-5
V gene: TRBV4-1
clone size: -
CDR3 length: 13
CDR3 DNA: TGCGCCAGCAGCCATGGACGAAATCAGCCCCAGCATTTT
CDR3 protein: CASSHGRNQPQHF

D gene: TRBD1
J gene: TRBJ2-3
V gene: TRBV20-1
clone size: -
CDR3 length: 16
CDR3 DNA: TGCAGTGCTAGTCCCGACCGGGACAGTATCTTTGATACGCAGTATTTT
CDR3 protein: CSASPDRDSIFDTQYF

D gene: -
J gene: TRBJ2-5
V gene: TRBV7-6
clone size: few
CDR3 length: 15
CDR3 DNA: TGTGCCAGCAACCCCCAGACAGGCAACCAAGAGACCCAGTACTTC
CDR3 protein: CASNPQTGNQETQYF